Detailed here is one T cell receptor (beta chain). The source of the sample is a study of shared clonotypes between healthy human individuals. Profiling relied on immunoSEQ multiplex PCR, and the TCRdb table lists in-frame clones only, not all of them. The sample shows approximately 840,000 clones, 90% to 97% of them seen only once. Naive-designated CD8 cells lacked CD45RO, were positively enriched for CCR7, and omitted terminally differentiated effector memory CD45RA+ cells. Sequencing input: naive CD8+ T cells sorted from blood. The clonotype was recovered from a man aged 30 to 39 in good health.

CDR3 loop: CASSRRDRGHETQYF. The CDR3, as DNA: TGTGCCAGCAGTAGACGGGACAGGGGGCATGAGACCCAGTACTTC. This chain uses TRBV28 with TRBJ2-5; 12 positions match TRBD1. Germline assignment: CDR1 MDHEN and CDR2 SYDVKM. The CDR3 has 15 residues. The ends lost 5 bases at V and 5 bases at J; junction bases unmatched: 6.